This T cell receptor (beta chain) originates from a study of blood T cell repertoires in COVID-19. Background on the study: Italy, Spain and the United States were the sources of the convalescent and acute COVID-19 samples.

In the authors' methods: Estimated nucleated cell counts came from reference gene primer amplification. The table came from immunoSEQ multiplex PCR; TCRdb's copy has only in-frame clones and leaves some out. D and trimming were read from the DNA, whereas the V and J calls and clone size are those reported in that table. The sample has roughly 200,000 clones; approximately 85% are singletons. Participants were aged about 18 to 89 years from 24 US areas. Donors of Cohort 3 who recovered were those that had two negative PCRs, clearance, or symptom resolution. The CDR3 runs to 9 residues. Deletions cut 3 bases from V and 9 bases from J, with 3 bases between. Germline V gene lookup returns CDR1 DFQATT and CDR2 SNEGSKA (reference sequence). This clone has a single count.

The gene calls are TRBV20-1 and TRBJ2-1, with D hard to call. The specimen was PBMCs or T cells enriched from blood (not recorded which). This clonotype was sampled from a man aged 40-49 years who had recovered from COVID-19. CDR3 sequence: CSARAEQFF. The DNA for the CDR3 is TGCAGTGCTAGGGCTGAGCAGTTCTTC.